One sample yielded the 18 T cell receptor beta chains listed below, sequenced in a study of CD8 T cells in Susac syndrome. RNA in amounts of 0.5 to 1 ug was reverse transcribed with random hexamers. TCRdb re-called the immunoSEQ multiplex PCR reads through MiXCR, storing one row per CDR3 protein. The sample includes about 200,000 distinct CDR3 sequences, around nine tenths of them seen just once. The sample comprised CD4+ T cells from PBMCs. These receptors all come from a human donor with Susac syndrome.

V and J are TRBV20-1 and TRBJ2-1; TRBD2 agrees at 7 bases. The CDR3 loop spans 12 amino acids. Germline CDR1 reads DFQATT; CDR2 reads SNEGSKA (reference sequence). Losses at the gene ends were 0 bases for V and 12 bases for J; bases not matched to a gene: 5. The DNA for the CDR3 is TGCAGTGCTAGAGATCACGCGGGGGTGCAGTTCTTC. Translating gives CSARDHAGVQFF.

This chain joins TRBV15 and TRBJ2-3; 7 bases fit TRBD1. The ends lost 4 bases at V and 3 bases at J; junction bases unmatched: 7. Germline loops: CDR1 LNHNV, CDR2 YYDKDF (reference sequence). The CDR3 consists of 15 residues. Written as DNA, the CDR3 is TGTGCCACCAGCAAAAAGACAGGGTCGACAGATACGCAGTATTTT. This encodes CATSKKTGSTDTQYF.

This chain links TRBV7-3 with TRBJ2-1; D gene uncertain. Germline V gene data show CDR1 as SGHTA and CDR2 as FQGTGA. Trimming stripped 1 base from V and 10 bases from J, with 11 bases between. The CDR3 consists of 13 residues. The CDR3 sequence: CASSLIQASEQFF. The CDR3 DNA follows: TGTGCCAGCAGCTTAATCCAAGCTTCCGAGCAGTTCTTC. Supplemented by reference TRBV7-3 and TRBJ2-1, the full variable domain reads GAGVSQTPSNKVTEKGKYVELRCDPISGHTALYWYRQSLGQGPEFLIYFQGTGAADDSGLPNDRFFAVRPEGSVSTLKIQRTERGDSAVYLCASSLIQASEQFFGPGTRLTVL.

The chain recombines TRBV18 with TRBJ2-2, with D unclear. The V gene's germline CDR1 is KGHSH and CDR2 LQKENI. This CDR3 spans 15 amino acids. V lost 3 bases, J lost 6 bases, and 14 bases lay in between. The CDR3 reads CASSPDGLESGELFF. CDR3 bases: TGTGCCAGCTCACCGGACGGATTGGAATCCGGGGAGCTGTTTTTT.

This sequence joins TRBV12-3 or TRBV12-4 and TRBJ2-7; D unresolved. The CDR3 runs 17 residues. Trimming stripped 3 bases from V and 2 bases from J, with 20 bases between. CDR3 region: CASSLFRRAEGTYEQYF. The CDR3 DNA reads as TGTGCCAGCAGTTTGTTTCGCCGGGCAGAAGGAACCTACGAGCAGTACTTC.

The V and J genes are TRBV23-1 and TRBJ1-4; 12 bases are shared with TRBD1. TRBV23-1 is reported as an ORF; its role is uncertain. V shed 4 bases and J 11 bases; nucleotides not matched to a gene: 2. This CDR3 spans 13 amino acids. The CDR3 is CASSRGQGAKLFF. The CDR3 coding sequence is TGCGCCAGCAGTCGGGGACAGGGGGCCAAACTGTTTTTT.

The rearrangement joins TRBV11-2 to TRBJ2-1; possible D gene TRBD2, 6 bases. The germline gives CDR1 SGHAT, CDR2 FQNNGV. Trimming shortened V by 0 bases and J by 0 bases, and 9 bases separated the two germline ends. The CDR3 covers 16 residues. The CDR3 nucleotides are TGTGCCAGCAGCTTAGAAGATAGCGGCTCCTACAATGAGCAGTTCTTC. Protein: CASSLEDSGSYNEQFF.

The chain uses TRBV5-6 and TRBJ2-1; unclear D gene. The CDR3 sequence is 12 residues long. Trimming cost V 0 bases and J 10 bases, with 8 bases left between them. Germline-derived CDR1 and CDR2 are SGHDT and YYEEEE. CDR3 sequence (DNA): TGTGCCAGCAGCTTGGCGGCGGCCGAGCAGTTCTTC. Protein product: CASSLAAAEQFF.

The chain joins TRBV27 to TRBJ1-2, with 10 bases aligning to TRBD1. The CDR3 is 15 residues long. The junction had 8 bases not matched to a gene; V was cut back by 6 bases and J by 4 bases. The germline gives CDR1 MNHEY, CDR2 SMNVEV (reference sequence). CDR3 loop: CASRHSGTGVYGYTF. CDR3 nucleotides: TGTGCCAGCAGACACTCCGGGACAGGGGTCTATGGCTACACCTTC.

V gene TRBV9 combines with J gene TRBJ1-1, with D hard to call. Trimming pared 4 bases from V and 3 bases from J, leaving 16 bases between. The CDR3 has 15 residues. CDR1 is SGDLS, CDR2 YYNGEE, per germline. CDR3 loop: CASSPRREGYTEAFF. CDR3 bases: TGTGCCAGCAGCCCGAGAAGGGAGGGCTACACTGAAGCTTTCTTT.

The J gene is TRBJ2-3, the V gene TRBV28; possible D gene TRBD1, 5 bases. Germline-derived CDR1 and CDR2 are MDHEN and SYDVKM. The CDR3 covers 13 residues. V was clipped by 7 bases and J by 2 bases, with 10 bases between them. The CDR3 coding sequence is TGTGCCAGCATGTATGGGGCCACAGATACGCAGTATTTT. This encodes CASMYGATDTQYF. Complete variable domain (other parts from reference TRBV28 and TRBJ2-3): DVKVTQSSRYLVKRTGEKVFLECVQDMDHENMFWYRQDPGLGLRLIYFSYDVKMKEKGDIPEGYSVSREKKERFSLILESASTNQTSMYLCASMYGATDTQYFGPGTRLTVL.

The rearrangement joins TRBV6-2 or TRBV6-3 to TRBJ2-7; weak D call: TRBD2 (7 bases). The CDR3 has 19 amino acids. In germline, CDR1 is MNHEY, CDR2 SVGEGT. Trimming left V 2 bases short and J 3 bases short, with 26 bases between. CDR3 nucleotides: TGTGCCAGCAGTTACGCGGTGGAAGAACCGGGGGGCCAGGGCTACGAGCAGTACTTC. This codes for CASSYAVEEPGGQGYEQYF.

The rearrangement links TRBV5-1 to TRBJ2-5; D remains ambiguous. V was shortened by 4 bases and J by 5 bases, with 15 bases between the two germline ends. Germline-derived CDR1 and CDR2 are SGHRS and YFSETQ. The CDR3 sequence is 14 residues long. The CDR3 is CASSPGVGPETQYF. The DNA for the CDR3 is TGCGCCAGCAGCCCCGGCGTCGGGCCCGAGACCCAGTACTTC.

The chain uses TRBV3-1 and TRBJ1-1; D remains ambiguous. Trimming stripped 6 bases from V and 5 bases from J, with 10 bases between. The V gene's germline CDR1 is LGHDT and CDR2 YNNKEL (reference sequence). The CDR3 has 12 amino acids. The chain's CDR3 is CASRAGGTEAFF. The CDR3 region has the DNA TGTGCCAGCAGGGCAGGAGGTACTGAAGCTTTCTTT.

The chain combines TRBV28 with TRBJ2-3; D unresolved. Germline values: CDR1 MDHEN, CDR2 SYDVKM. The CDR3 loop spans 12 amino acids. V was pared by 5 bases and J by 4 bases, with 7 bases between. CDR3 sequence: CASSRTSDTQYF. CDR3 in DNA: TGTGCCAGCAGTCGGACCTCAGATACGCAGTATTTT.

This clonotype was seen a few times. V and J are TRBV6-6 and TRBJ2-1; D tentatively reads TRBD1 or TRBD2 (5 bases each). This CDR3 region has 15 residues. The germline CDR1 and CDR2 sequences are MNHNY and SVGAGI (reference sequence). V lost 5 bases, J lost 6 bases, and 17 bases lay in between. The DNA of the CDR3 is TGTGCCAGCAGTAGTCAGGGAGATAGCGTCAATGAGCAGTTCTTC. This gives the protein CASSSQGDSVNEQFF.

J is TRBJ2-5 and V is TRBV7-9; D ambiguous. The length of the CDR3 is 15 residues. Germline V gene sequence: CDR1 SEHNR, CDR2 FQNEAQ (reference sequence). The V end was cut by 4 bases, the J end by 3 bases, with 15 bases between. CDR3 residues: CASSSLAGVEETQYF. The CDR3 DNA reads as TGTGCCAGCAGCTCCTTAGCAGGAGTGGAAGAGACCCAGTACTTC.

The chain employs TRBV30 and TRBJ2-3, with D perhaps being TRBD1 or TRBD2 (6 bases each). The CDR3 runs to 15 residues. V dropped 2 bases and J dropped 0 bases, with 12 bases sitting between them. Germline V gives CDR1 GTSNPN, CDR2 SVGIG (reference sequence). CDR3 bases: TGTGCCTGGAGTAGGTGGGGGGCCAGCACAGATACGCAGTATTTT. Translating it yields CAWSRWGASTDTQYF.